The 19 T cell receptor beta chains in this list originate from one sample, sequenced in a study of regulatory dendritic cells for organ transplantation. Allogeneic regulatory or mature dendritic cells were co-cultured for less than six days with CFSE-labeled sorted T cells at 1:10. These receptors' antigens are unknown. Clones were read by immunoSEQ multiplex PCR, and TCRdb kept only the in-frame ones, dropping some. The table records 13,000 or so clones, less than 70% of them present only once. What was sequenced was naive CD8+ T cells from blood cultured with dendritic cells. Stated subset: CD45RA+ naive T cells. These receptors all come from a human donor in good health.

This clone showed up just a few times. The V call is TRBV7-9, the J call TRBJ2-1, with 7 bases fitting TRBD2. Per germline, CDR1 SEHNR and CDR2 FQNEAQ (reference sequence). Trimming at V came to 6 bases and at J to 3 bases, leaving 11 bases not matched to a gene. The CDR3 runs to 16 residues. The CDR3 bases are TGTGCCAGCAGGAGGGGCATAGCGGGCCTCTACAATGAGCAGTTCTTC. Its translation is CASRRGIAGLYNEQFF.

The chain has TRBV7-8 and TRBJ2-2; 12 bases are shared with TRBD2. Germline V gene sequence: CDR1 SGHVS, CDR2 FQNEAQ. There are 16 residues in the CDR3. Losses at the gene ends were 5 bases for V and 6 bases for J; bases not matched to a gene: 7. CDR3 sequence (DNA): TGTGCCAGCAGCCTCGGACTAGCGGGGTGGGCCGGGGAGCTGTTTTTT. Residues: CASSLGLAGWAGELFF.

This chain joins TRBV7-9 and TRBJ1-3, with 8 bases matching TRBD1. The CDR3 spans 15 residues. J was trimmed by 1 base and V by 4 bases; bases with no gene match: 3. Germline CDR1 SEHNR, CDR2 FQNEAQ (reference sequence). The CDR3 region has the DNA TGTGCCAGCAGCTCCGGACAGGGTTCTGGAAACACCATATATTTT. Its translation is CASSSGQGSGNTIYF.

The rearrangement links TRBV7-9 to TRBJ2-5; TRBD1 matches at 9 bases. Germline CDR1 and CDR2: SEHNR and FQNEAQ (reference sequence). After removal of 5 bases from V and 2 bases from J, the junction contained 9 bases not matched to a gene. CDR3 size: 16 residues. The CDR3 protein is CASSNPGQGVQETQYF. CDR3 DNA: TGTGCCAGCAGCAATCCGGGACAGGGCGTTCAAGAGACCCAGTACTTC.

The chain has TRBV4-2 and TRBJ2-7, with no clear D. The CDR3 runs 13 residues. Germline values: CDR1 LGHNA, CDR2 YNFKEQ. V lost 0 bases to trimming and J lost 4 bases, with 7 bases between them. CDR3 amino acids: CASSQDLGYEQYF. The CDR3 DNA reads TGTGCCAGCAGCCAAGATCTAGGTTACGAGCAGTACTTC.

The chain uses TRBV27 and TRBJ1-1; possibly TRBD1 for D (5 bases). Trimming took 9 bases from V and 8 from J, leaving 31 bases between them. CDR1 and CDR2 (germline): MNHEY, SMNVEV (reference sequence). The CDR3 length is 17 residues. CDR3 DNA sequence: TGTGCCAGACCTCACATGAAGAGGGACTTCAGGAAGGGCGAAGCTTTCTTT. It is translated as CARPHMKRDFRKGEAFF.

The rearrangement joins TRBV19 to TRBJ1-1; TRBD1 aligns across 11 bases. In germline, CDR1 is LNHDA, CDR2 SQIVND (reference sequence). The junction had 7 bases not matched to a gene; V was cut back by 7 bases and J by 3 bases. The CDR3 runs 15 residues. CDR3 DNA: TGTGCCAGTACCCAACCGGGACAGGGGGACACTGAAGCTTTCTTT. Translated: CASTQPGQGDTEAFF.

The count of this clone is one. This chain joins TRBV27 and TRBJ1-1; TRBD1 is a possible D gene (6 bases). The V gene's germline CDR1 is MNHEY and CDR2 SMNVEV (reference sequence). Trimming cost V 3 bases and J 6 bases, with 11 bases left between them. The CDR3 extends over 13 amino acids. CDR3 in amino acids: CASSFAGASEAFF. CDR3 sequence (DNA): TGTGCCAGCAGTTTTGCGGGGGCATCTGAAGCTTTCTTT.

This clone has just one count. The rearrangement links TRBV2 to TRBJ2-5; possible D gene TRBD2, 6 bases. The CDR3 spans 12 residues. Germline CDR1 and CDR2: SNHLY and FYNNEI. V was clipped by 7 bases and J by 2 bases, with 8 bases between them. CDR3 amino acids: CASMGLQETQYF. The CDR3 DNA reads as TGTGCCAGCATGGGACTGCAAGAGACCCAGTACTTC.

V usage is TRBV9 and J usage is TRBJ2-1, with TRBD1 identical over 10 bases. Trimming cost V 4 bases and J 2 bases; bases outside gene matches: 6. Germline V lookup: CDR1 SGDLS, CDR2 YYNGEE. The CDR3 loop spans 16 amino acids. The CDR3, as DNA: TGTGCCAGCAGCCCGGGACAGGGGTCCACCTACAATGAGCAGTTCTTC. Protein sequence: CASSPGQGSTYNEQFF.

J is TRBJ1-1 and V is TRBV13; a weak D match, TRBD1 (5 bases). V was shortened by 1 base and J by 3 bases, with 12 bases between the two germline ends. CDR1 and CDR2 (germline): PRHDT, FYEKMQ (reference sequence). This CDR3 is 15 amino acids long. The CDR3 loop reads CASSLAGGWDTEAFF. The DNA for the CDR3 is TGTGCCAGCAGCTTAGCCGGGGGGTGGGACACTGAAGCTTTCTTT.

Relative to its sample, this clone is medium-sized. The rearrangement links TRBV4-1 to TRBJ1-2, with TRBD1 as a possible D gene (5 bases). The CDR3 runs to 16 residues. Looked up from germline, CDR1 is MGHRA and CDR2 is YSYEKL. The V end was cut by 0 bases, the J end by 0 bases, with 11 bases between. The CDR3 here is CASSQEVGGTNYGYTF. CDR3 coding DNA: TGCGCCAGCAGCCAAGAAGTCGGGGGAACTAACTATGGCTACACCTTC.

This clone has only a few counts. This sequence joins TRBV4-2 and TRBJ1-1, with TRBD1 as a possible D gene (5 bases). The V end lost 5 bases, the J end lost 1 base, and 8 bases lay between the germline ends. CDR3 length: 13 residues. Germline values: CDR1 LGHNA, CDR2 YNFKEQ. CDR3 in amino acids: CASSGRGNTEAFF. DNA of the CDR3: TGTGCCAGCAGCGGGAGGGGGAACACTGAAGCTTTCTTT.

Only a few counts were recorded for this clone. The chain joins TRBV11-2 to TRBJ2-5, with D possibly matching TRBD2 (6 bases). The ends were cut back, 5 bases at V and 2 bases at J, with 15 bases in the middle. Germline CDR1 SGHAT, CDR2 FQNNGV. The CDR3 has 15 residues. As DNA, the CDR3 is TGTGCCAGCAGCCCCCCGGGACTGAAACAAGAGACCCAGTACTTC. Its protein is CASSPPGLKQETQYF.

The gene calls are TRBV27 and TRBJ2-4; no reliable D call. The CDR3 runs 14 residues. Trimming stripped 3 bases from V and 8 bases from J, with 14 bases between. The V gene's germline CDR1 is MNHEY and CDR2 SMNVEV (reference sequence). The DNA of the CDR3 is TGTGCCAGCAGTTTGTCCACCACCCCAGACATTCAGTACTTC. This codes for CASSLSTTPDIQYF.

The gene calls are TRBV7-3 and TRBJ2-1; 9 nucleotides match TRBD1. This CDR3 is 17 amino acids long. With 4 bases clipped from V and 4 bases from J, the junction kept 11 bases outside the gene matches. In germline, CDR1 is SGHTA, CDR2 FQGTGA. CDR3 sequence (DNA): TGTGCCAGCAGCTCCTACCGGGCGGGACAGGGATACAATGAGCAGTTCTTC. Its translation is CASSSYRAGQGYNEQFF.

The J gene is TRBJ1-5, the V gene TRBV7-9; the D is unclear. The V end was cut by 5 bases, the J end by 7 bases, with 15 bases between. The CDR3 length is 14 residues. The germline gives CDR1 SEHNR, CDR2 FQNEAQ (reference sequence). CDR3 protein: CASSPFAGIQPQHF. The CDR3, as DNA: TGTGCCAGCAGCCCGTTTGCGGGGATCCAGCCCCAGCATTTT.

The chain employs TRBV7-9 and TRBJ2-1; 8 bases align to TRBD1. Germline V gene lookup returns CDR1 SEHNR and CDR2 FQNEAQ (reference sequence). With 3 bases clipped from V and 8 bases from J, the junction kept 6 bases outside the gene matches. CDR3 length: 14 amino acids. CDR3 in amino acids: CASSLVGQVDEQFF. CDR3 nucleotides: TGTGCCAGCAGCTTGGTGGGACAGGTAGATGAGCAGTTCTTC.

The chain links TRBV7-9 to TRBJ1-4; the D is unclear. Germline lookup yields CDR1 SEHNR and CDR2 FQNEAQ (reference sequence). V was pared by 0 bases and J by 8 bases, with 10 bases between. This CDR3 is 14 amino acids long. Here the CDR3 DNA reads TGTGCCAGCAGCTTAGCTGGGCAATACGAAAAACTGTTTTTT. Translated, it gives CASSLAGQYEKLFF. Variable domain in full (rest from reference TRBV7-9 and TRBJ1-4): DTGVSQNPRHKITKRGQNVTFRCDPISEHNRLYWYRQTLGQGPEFLTYFQNEAQLEKSRLLSDRFSAERPKGSFSTLEIQRTEQGDSAMYLCASSLAGQYEKLFFGSGTQLSVL.